This T cell receptor beta chain is drawn from a study of a mutant IDH1 vaccine in newly diagnosed glioma (dated by TCRdb to the early 2020s). Broadly, across the study: Across visits V03 through V10, patients got a total of eight vaccinations, given in weeks 1, 3, 5, 7, 11, 15, 19 and 23. Peripheral blood samples were drawn at six visits, namely V03 (baseline), V05, V07, V10, V12 and V13. Longitudinal TCRB deep sequencing was done for 25 to 30 treated patients, wherever samples were available for exploratory analyses. Of the 32 patients who were treated, around 62% were male and about 40% were female, and the mean age was approximately 40 years. Prior to enrollment, patients had been given standard therapy consisting of radiotherapy alone, temozolomide alone, or radiochemotherapy with temozolomide, with the combination given to most patients. Vaccination started 4-6 weeks after radiotherapy alone, or was given together with temozolomide cycles in the groups whose treatment included chemotherapy.

Taken with the paper, the label for time point translates to: week 11, during vaccination. Each vaccine dose was 300 ug of a 20-mer mutant IDH1 peptide in Montanide, given subcutaneously with topical imiquimod. Newly diagnosed WHO grade 3 or 4 IDH1-mutant astrocytomas showing loss of nuclear ATRX were present in the donors. The samples were drawn from NOA16, a multicentre, single-arm, open-label phase I trial in Germany that tested a mutant IDH1 peptide vaccine in humans for the first time. The DNeasy Blood and Tissue Kit was used to extract genomic DNA from EDTA blood for TCRB sequencing. The research as a whole found: The authors noted that analyses of patient blood samples could not be reproduced because of sample limitations. Availability determined which PBMC samples were chosen for TCRB deep sequencing. Across multiple MHC alleles, vaccine-induced immune responses were seen in approximately 93% of patients. Pseudoprogression seemed to be unrelated to changes in the top peripheral T cell clonotypes found by TCRB sequencing.

The CDR3, cysteine through phenylalanine, is 14 amino acids long. Only the CDR3 portion is preserved as DNA: 42 bases, with reading frame beginning at the first base. The V end gives up 5 bases and the J end 0 bases, leaving 4 bases in the junction not matched to a gene. For CDR1 and CDR2, the germline V gene lists SGHDT and YYEEEE. Concerning this clone: Its antigen target is currently unknown. The sample holds no much larger clone one base away, and base qualities are not on file.

Libraries were made using the immunoSEQ multiplex PCR assay. Following the manufacturer's protocol, the hsTCRB Kit was used to amplify rearranged TCR beta chain sequences. Sequencing of TCRB libraries was carried out on an Illumina MiSeq. As for how the authors treated the data: Demultiplexing, trimming and gene mapping were performed with the kit vendor's proprietary platform. Sourced from immuneACCESS, this table was stored by TCRdb with only in-frame sequences that have V and J called. A share of the clones is absent; for the studies checked, an unresolved V gene accounts for under half, and the remainder has no known explanation. V and J calls and clone size are those listed in that table; D and trimming were worked out from the DNA. This sample comprises fewer than 35,000 clones, 75% to 85% of them detected only once. More than 20% of the sample is taken by the ten largest.

The material was PBMCs, obtained from a glioma patient whose treatment included an IDH1 peptide vaccine. This TCR was sampled from a man aged 30-40 years with glioma. The rearrangement joined TRBV5-6 to TRBJ1-1, with TRBD1 matching 7 junction bases. The DNA sequence follows: TGTGCCAGCAGTCCGACAGGGATGAACACTGAAGCTTTCTTT. Translated, this gives CASSPTGMNTEAFF.